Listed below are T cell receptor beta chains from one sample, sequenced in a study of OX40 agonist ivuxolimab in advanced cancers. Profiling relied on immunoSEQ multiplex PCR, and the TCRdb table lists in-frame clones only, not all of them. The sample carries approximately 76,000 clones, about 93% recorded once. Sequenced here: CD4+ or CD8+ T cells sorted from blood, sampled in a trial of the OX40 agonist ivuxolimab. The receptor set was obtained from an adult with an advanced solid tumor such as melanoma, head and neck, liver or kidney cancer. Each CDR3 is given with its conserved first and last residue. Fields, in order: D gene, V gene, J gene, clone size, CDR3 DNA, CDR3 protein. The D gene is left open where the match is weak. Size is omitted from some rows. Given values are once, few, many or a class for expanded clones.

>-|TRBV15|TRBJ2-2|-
TGTGCCACCAGCAGAGATTACTTAAGTCGGCACACCGGGGAGCTGTTTTTT
CATSRDYLSRHTGELFF
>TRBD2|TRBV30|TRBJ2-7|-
TGTGCCTGGAGGACCAGTCTAGCGGAGGCCCCTTTAGCGGACGAGCAGTACTTC
CAWRTSLAEAPLADEQYF
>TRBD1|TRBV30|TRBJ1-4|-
TGTGCCTGGACCCTAGGCGGAGGGGGCAAGGAAAAACTGTTTTTT
CAWTLGGGGKEKLFF
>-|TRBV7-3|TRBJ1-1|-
TGTGCCAGCAGGGTGAACACTGAAGCTTTCTTT
CASRVNTEAFF
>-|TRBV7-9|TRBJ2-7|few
TGTGCCAGCAGCCCCCGGAGCTCCTACGAGCAGTACTTC
CASSPRSSYEQYF
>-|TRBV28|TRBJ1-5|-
TGTGCCAGCGGAGGGATGATGAGTGGCAATCAGCCCCAGCATTTT
CASGGMMSGNQPQHF
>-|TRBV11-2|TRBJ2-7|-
TGTGCCAGCAGCTTAGTTGGGGGGCCGTACGAGCAGTACTTC
CASSLVGGPYEQYF
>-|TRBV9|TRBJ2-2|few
TGTGCCAGCAGCGTGGAGGGCGGGGAGCTGTTTTTT
CASSVEGGELFF
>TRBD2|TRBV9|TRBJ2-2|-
TGTGCCAGCAGGGATACCTCCGGGACTAGGGACGGGGAGCTGTTTTTT
CASRDTSGTRDGELFF
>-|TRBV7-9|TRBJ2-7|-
TGTGCCAGCAGCTCCTTGGGAGAAACCTACGAGCAGTACTTC
CASSSLGETYEQYF
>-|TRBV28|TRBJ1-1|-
TGTGCCAGCAGTTTACTAGGGCGGAACACTGAAGCTTTCTTT
CASSLLGRNTEAFF
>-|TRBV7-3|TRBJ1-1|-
TGTGCCAGCAGCTTAACAGGGTTGAGCACTGAAGCTTTCTTT
CASSLTGLSTEAFF
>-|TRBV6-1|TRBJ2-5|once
TGTGCCAGCAGTGGAAATACAGGGGCAAATACTAGCGCCCAGTACTTC
CASSGNTGANTSAQYF
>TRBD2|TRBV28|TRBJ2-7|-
TGTGCCAGCAGGCGGACTAGCGGGAGGGCCTACGAGCAGTACTTC
CASRRTSGRAYEQYF
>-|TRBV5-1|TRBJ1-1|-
TGCGCCAGCAGCTTGGATTTTGTTCCCGCCCGGGTAGACACTGAAGCTTTCTTT
CASSLDFVPARVDTEAFF
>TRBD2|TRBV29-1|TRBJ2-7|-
TGCAGCGTTGTACTGAGCGGGGACCCCTCCTACGAGCAGTACTTC
CSVVLSGDPSYEQYF
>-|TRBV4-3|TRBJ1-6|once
TGCGCCAGCAGCCCGCAGATAGGCTCCCCCCTCCACTTT
CASSPQIGSPLHF
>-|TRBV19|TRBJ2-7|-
TGTGCCAGTAGTATATCGGCAGGGACCGAGCAGTACTTC
CASSISAGTEQYF
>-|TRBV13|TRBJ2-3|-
TGTGCCAGCAGGGTGACAAGCACAGATACGCAGTATTTT
CASRVTSTDTQYF
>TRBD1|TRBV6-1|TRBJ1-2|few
TGTGCCAGCAGTGACGCAGGGGGCTATGGCTACACCTTC
CASSDAGGYGYTF
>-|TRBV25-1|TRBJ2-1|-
TGTGCCAGCAGTGAATATAATGGGCAGGGCAATGAGCAGTTCTTC
CASSEYNGQGNEQFF
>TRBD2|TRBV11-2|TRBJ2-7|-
TGTGCCAGCAGCATCCCGGGACTAGCGGGTCTCTACGAGCAGTACTTC
CASSIPGLAGLYEQYF
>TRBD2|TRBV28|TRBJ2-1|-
TGTGCCAGCAGCCTGCTAGGGAGGGCCAATGAGCAGTTCTTC
CASSLLGRANEQFF
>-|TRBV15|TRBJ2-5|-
TGTGCCACCCGATTAGCCGTGGAAGAGACCCAGTACTTC
CATRLAVEETQYF
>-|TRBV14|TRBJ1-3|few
TGTGCCAGCAGCCATTACTCTGGAAACACCATATATTTT
CASSHYSGNTIYF
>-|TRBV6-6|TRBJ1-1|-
TGTGCCAGCAGGCTGATGGACACTGAAGCTTTCTTT
CASRLMDTEAFF